A single sample gave rise to the 22 T cell receptor beta chains below, sequenced in a study of T cells after yellow fever vaccination. TCRdb analysed the 5' RACE reads with MiXCR anew, one entry per CDR3 protein. The table lists some 340,000 distinct CDR3 sequences, around 11% of them singletons, with approximately 3.3% in the top ten. The sample consisted of CD4+ T cells sorted from PBMCs, taken 45 days after the yellow fever booster vaccination. The source of these receptors is a man between 18 and 29 years old who received the YFV17D yellow fever vaccine.

This clonotype occurred a few times. In nucleotides, the CDR3 is TGCGCCAGCAGCCAAGATCGCGGACAGACAATCTATGGCTACACCTTC. Translating it yields CASSQDRGQTIYGYTF. The V call is TRBV4-3, the J call TRBJ1-2; possible D gene TRBD1, 6 bases. The length of the CDR3 is 16 residues. Trimming removed 0 bases from V and 4 bases from J, with 15 bases in between. Germline CDR1 is LGHNA and CDR2 is YSLEER.

This sequence joins TRBV3-1 and TRBJ2-3; TRBD2 agrees at 7 bases. Germline CDR1 and CDR2: LGHDT and YNNKEL (reference sequence). This CDR3 has 17 amino acids. V gave up 0 bases and J gave up 5 bases; unmatched junction bases: 11. The CDR3 region is CASSQDWSEPGGDTQYF. Here the CDR3 DNA reads TGTGCCAGCAGCCAAGATTGGTCGGAACCGGGGGGAGATACGCAGTATTTT.

The sample holds many counts of this clonotype. This chain uses TRBV7-3 with TRBJ2-2; D ambiguous. CDR3 length equals 15 residues. Looked up from germline, CDR1 is SGHTA and CDR2 is FQGTGA. Trimming removed 3 bases at V and 2 bases at J, with 10 bases between. This CDR3 is CASSFRSVNTGELFF. The CDR3 DNA reads as TGTGCCAGCAGCTTTCGGTCGGTTAACACCGGGGAGCTGTTTTTT.

In its sample, this clonotype was seen many times. The chain recombines TRBV18 with TRBJ2-7, with D perhaps TRBD2 (6 bases). V was pared by 1 base and J by 7 bases, with 8 bases between. CDR3 length equals 12 residues. Germline CDR1 and CDR2: KGHSH and LQKENI. The CDR3 sequence: CASSPRGEEQYF. The CDR3 DNA reads as TGTGCCAGCTCACCACGCGGGGAAGAGCAGTACTTC.

This clonotype occurred many times. J is TRBJ2-3 and V is TRBV7-9; the match to TRBD2 covers 14 bases. This CDR3 is built from 17 residues. The trim removed 5 bases at V and 4 bases at J, leaving 8 bases unmatched. CDR1 and CDR2 (germline): SEHNR, FQNEAQ (reference sequence). The CDR3 sequence: CASSLRLAGGPADTQYF. DNA of the CDR3: TGTGCCAGCAGCCTCCGACTAGCGGGGGGGCCTGCAGATACGCAGTATTTT.

The rearrangement uses TRBV20-1 and TRBJ2-4, with D possibly being TRBD1 (5 bases). Germline lookup yields CDR1 DFQATT and CDR2 SNEGSKA (reference sequence). V was shortened by 1 base and J by 0 bases, with 10 bases between the two germline ends. The CDR3 has 15 residues. DNA of the CDR3: TGCAGTGCTAGAGGGGGCGTTTTAGCCAAAAACATTCAGTACTTC. This codes for CSARGGVLAKNIQYF.

This clonotype was counted a few times. The gene calls are TRBV11-2 and TRBJ2-5; 10 positions agree with TRBD1. CDR3 size: 15 residues. In germline, CDR1 is SGHAT, CDR2 FQNNGV. V gave up 5 bases and J gave up 5 bases; unmatched junction bases: 8. The CDR3 region has the DNA TGTGCCAGCAGCGCCTGGGACAGGGGTGATGAGACCCAGTACTTC. The encoded protein is CASSAWDRGDETQYF.

This clonotype was recorded at least ten times. The rearrangement joins TRBV7-3 to TRBJ2-2; TRBD2 matches at 7 bases. Germline CDR1 SGHTA, CDR2 FQGTGA. The CDR3 spans 14 residues. The V and J ends lost 5 bases and 4 bases, in that order; junction bases with no gene match: 4. The chain's CDR3 is CASSPGLGTGELFF. DNA for the CDR3: TGTGCCAGCAGCCCCGGACTAGGCACCGGGGAGCTGTTTTTT.

The rearrangement links TRBV19 to TRBJ2-3; either TRBD1 or TRBD2 may fit D (6 bases each). The germline V gene has CDR1 LNHDA and CDR2 SQIVND (reference sequence). This CDR3 is built from 15 residues. Trimming removed 3 bases from V and 2 bases from J, with 12 bases in between. DNA for the CDR3: TGTGCCAGTAGTATCCGGGGGCCGGCCACAGATACGCAGTATTTT. It encodes CASSIRGPATDTQYF.

Only a few counts were recorded for this clonotype. This sequence joins TRBV7-9 and TRBJ2-2, with 9 bases fitting TRBD1. Germline loops: CDR1 SEHNR, CDR2 FQNEAQ (reference sequence). The CDR3 runs to 19 residues. Unmatched junction bases numbered 20, after V lost 6 bases and J lost 6 bases. The DNA for the CDR3 is TGTGCCAGCAGAACATCTTACGGACAGGGGCTAGAAGTTGCCGGGGAGCTGTTTTTT. Translation: CASRTSYGQGLEVAGELFF.

The V call is TRBV20-1, the J call TRBJ2-7; possible D gene TRBD1, 5 bases. The CDR3 has 13 amino acids. Germline values: CDR1 DFQATT, CDR2 SNEGSKA (reference sequence). Trimming removed 5 bases from V and 3 bases from J, with 14 bases in between. The DNA for the CDR3 is TGCAGTGCTCTTGCTACCCAGGGCTACGAGCAGTACGTC. As protein: CSALATQGYEQYV.

The gene calls are TRBV5-1 and TRBJ2-2; D might be TRBD2 (5 bases). V lost 5 bases, J lost 0 bases, and 11 bases lay in between. The germline gives CDR1 SGHRS, CDR2 YFSETQ. This CDR3 spans 15 amino acids. The CDR3 nucleotides read TGCGCCAGCAGGAGGGTCGGGGCGAACACCGGGGAGCTGTTTTTT. This sequence encodes CASRRVGANTGELFF.

This clonotype was counted a few times. The J gene is TRBJ1-5, the V gene TRBV27, with a tentative D call TRBD1 (6 bases). Germline V gene lookup returns CDR1 MNHEY and CDR2 SMNVEV (reference sequence). This CDR3 has 15 residues. Trimming took off 1 base at V and 4 bases at J, with 11 bases between the two ends. The CDR3 bases are TGTGCCAGCAGTTTATTGGGGGGCGGGAATCAGCCCCAGCATTTT. It yields the protein CASSLLGGGNQPQHF.

The table lists this clonotype with many counts. CDR3 in DNA: TGCAGTGCTAGAGAAGGGAGCACCAGGGAAAAACTGTTTTTT. Its protein is CSAREGSTREKLFF. This sequence joins TRBV20-1 and TRBJ1-4, with D unclear. From germline, CDR1 is DFQATT and CDR2 SNEGSKA (reference sequence). The CDR3 has 14 amino acids. V lost 0 bases and J 8 bases, leaving 13 bases between the germline ends.

The rearrangement links TRBV4-1 to TRBJ1-4, with a possible D match to TRBD1 (6 bases). The V end was cut by 1 base, the J end by 0 bases, with 12 bases between. The CDR3 spans 17 residues. Germline assignment: CDR1 MGHRA and CDR2 YSYEKL. Written as DNA, the CDR3 is TGCGCCAGCAGCCAAGCTGACAGGAACCCAACTAATGAAAAACTGTTTTTT. Translating gives CASSQADRNPTNEKLFF.

The chain links TRBV5-1 to TRBJ2-2, with 13 bases matching TRBD2. Germline CDR1 reads SGHRS; CDR2 reads YFSETQ. The CDR3 runs 15 residues. The J segment lost 4 bases and the V segment lost 3 bases, leaving 0 bases of the junction unmatched. DNA of the CDR3: TGCGCCAGCAGCTGGACTAGCGGGAGCACCGGGGAGCTGTTTTTT. Its protein product is CASSWTSGSTGELFF.

Turning to this clonotype: A much larger clone lies a single base off, so this may be a read error. The chain combines TRBV3-1 with TRBJ2-2, with a possible D match to TRBD1 (6 bases). The CDR3 is made up of 14 amino acids. The V end was cut by 4 bases, the J end by 1 base, with 7 bases between. Germline CDR1 and CDR2: LGHDT and YNNKEL (reference sequence). This CDR3 reads CASSRQVNTGELFF. DNA of the CDR3: TGTGCCAGCAGCCGACAGGTGAACACCGGGGAGCTGTTTTTT.

This clonotype has a handful of counts. The V call is TRBV7-2, the J call TRBJ2-5; D unresolved. The CDR3 is made up of 12 amino acids. Germline V lookup: CDR1 SGHTA, CDR2 FQGNSA. V lost 5 bases and J 4 bases, leaving 8 bases between the germline ends. This chain's CDR3 is CASSNIAETQYF. The CDR3 DNA reads TGTGCCAGCAGCAACATCGCAGAGACCCAGTACTTC. The full variable domain, rest sourced from reference TRBV7-2 and TRBJ2-5, is GAGVSQSPSNKVTEKGKDVELRCDPISGHTALYWYRQSLGQGLEFLIYFQGNSAPDKSGLPSDRFSAERTGGSVSTLTIQRTQQEDSAVYLCASSNIAETQYFGPGTRLLVL.

This clonotype was counted a few times. The chain links TRBV20-1 to TRBJ2-1; 10 bases are shared with TRBD2. This CDR3 is built from 15 residues. V gave up 2 bases and J gave up 8 bases; unmatched junction bases: 9. Germline assignment: CDR1 DFQATT and CDR2 SNEGSKA (reference sequence). The CDR3 coding sequence is TGCAGTGCTAGACAAGCTAGCGGGGGTTGGGATGAGCAGTTCTTC. It codes for CSARQASGGWDEQFF.

This clonotype was counted many times. The chain is built from TRBV5-6 and TRBJ2-7, with D possibly being TRBD1 (5 bases). The CDR3 sequence is 15 residues long. Looked up from germline, CDR1 is SGHDT and CDR2 is YYEEEE. V was clipped by 4 bases and J by 3 bases, with 17 bases between them. CDR3 protein: CASSRNRNPVYEQYF. DNA for the CDR3: TGTGCCAGCAGCCGGAACAGGAACCCTGTCTACGAGCAGTACTTC.

The gene calls are TRBV19 and TRBJ1-1; D is uncertain. The germline CDR1 and CDR2 sequences are LNHDA and SQIVND (reference sequence). The CDR3 has 11 amino acids. Deletions cut 4 bases from V and 6 bases from J, with 6 bases between. The CDR3 loop reads CASSTYAEAFF. The CDR3 nucleotides read TGTGCCAGTAGTACGTACGCTGAAGCTTTCTTT.

The chain joins TRBV11-2 to TRBJ2-4, with D perhaps matching TRBD2 (5 bases). Germline V CDR1 and CDR2: SGHAT, FQNNGV. V was clipped by 5 bases and J by 0 bases, with 17 bases between them. This CDR3 is 17 amino acids long. DNA of the CDR3: TGTGCCAGCAGCCCAAACGAACCGGGATCAGCCAAAAACATTCAGTACTTC. Protein sequence: CASSPNEPGSAKNIQYF.